This TCR beta chain was observed in a study of blood T cell repertoires in COVID-19. Original handling: For nucleated cells, counts were estimated from reference gene primer amplification. Sequencing used immunoSEQ multiplex PCR; TCRdb keeps in-frame clones, though not all of them. V, J and clone size derive from that table, while D and trimming were established from the DNA sequence. Of roughly 250,000 clones in the sample, 70% to 90% were seen once. Looked up from germline, CDR1 is SGHAT and CDR2 is FQNNGV. The CDR3 runs 14 residues. V shed 5 bases and J 4 bases; nucleotides not matched to a gene: 6.

The chain carries TRBV11-2 and TRBJ1-2; TRBD1 agrees at 8 bases. Sequencing input: peripheral blood. The sequence was obtained from a woman between 35 and 50 years old who had recovered from COVID-19. The CDR3 DNA reads TGTGCCAGCAGCGCCAGGGGGCGCGGCTATGGCTACACCTTC. Translation: CASSARGRGYGYTF.